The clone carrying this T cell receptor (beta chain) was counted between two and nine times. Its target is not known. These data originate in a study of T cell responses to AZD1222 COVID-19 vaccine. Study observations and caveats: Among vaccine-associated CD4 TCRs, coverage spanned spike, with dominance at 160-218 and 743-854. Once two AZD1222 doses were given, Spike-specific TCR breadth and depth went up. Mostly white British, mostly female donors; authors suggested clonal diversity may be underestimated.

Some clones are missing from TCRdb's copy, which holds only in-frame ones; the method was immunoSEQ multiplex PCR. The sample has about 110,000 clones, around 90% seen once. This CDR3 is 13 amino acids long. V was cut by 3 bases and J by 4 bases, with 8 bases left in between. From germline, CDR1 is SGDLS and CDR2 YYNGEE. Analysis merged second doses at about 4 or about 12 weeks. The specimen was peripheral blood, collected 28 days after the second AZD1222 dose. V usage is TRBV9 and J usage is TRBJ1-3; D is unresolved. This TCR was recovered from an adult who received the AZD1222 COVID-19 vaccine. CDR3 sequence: CASSGTDGNTIYF. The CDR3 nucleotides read TGTGCCAGCAGCGGCACAGACGGAAACACCATATATTTT.